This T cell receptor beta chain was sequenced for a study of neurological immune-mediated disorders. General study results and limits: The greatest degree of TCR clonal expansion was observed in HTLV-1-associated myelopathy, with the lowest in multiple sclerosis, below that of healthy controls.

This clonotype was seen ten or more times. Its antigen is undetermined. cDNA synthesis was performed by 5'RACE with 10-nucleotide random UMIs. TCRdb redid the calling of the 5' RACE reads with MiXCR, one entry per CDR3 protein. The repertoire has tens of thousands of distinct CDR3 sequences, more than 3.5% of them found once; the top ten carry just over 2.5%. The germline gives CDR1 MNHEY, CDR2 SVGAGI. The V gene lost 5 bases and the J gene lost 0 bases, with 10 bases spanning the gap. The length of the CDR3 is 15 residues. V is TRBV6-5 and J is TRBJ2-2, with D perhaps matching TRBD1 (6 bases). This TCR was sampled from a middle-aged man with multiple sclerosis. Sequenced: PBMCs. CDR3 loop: CASSQTGPNTGELFF. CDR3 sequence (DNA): TGTGCCAGCAGTCAAACAGGGCCGAACACCGGGGAGCTGTTTTTT.